The present TCR beta chain was sequenced within a study of tumor-infiltrating lymphocytes in primary liver carcinoma. Study at large: The study reported T1-T3 N0M0 tumors spanning 4.2 to 10 cm.

This CDR3 has 11 residues. The germline CDR1 and CDR2 sequences are MNHNS and SASEGT. Production of TCR beta cDNA used roughly 0.55 ug total RNA together with a constant-region primer. Slightly modified ARM-PCR, run as three nested multiplex PCR rounds, produced the TCR beta libraries. The study ran its first two PCR rounds for approximately 10 cycles each, using TRBV1-TRBV30 forward primers and a C-beta reverse primer. MiXCR was run by TCRdb on the multiplex PCR reads, yielding one entry per CDR3 protein. The sample has about 92,000 distinct CDR3 sequences; 55% to 75% are singletons. DNA and RNA were both co-extracted from approximately 20-30 mg of bulk tissue that had not been sorted. The study's findings and limits: Tumor tissue displayed a significantly greater top-250-clone fraction than blood (p = 0.039). Tumor region pairs shared more overlap than did tumor-adjacent and tumor-blood pairs.

As to this clonotype: Its matching antigen is unknown. An end of the junction does not agree with germline; a read error may underlie this.

The V gene is TRBV6-1, the J gene TRBJ2-1; D is uncertain. This TCR derives from a man aged 35-49 years with primary liver carcinoma and hepatitis B virus infection. Material for sequencing was tumor-adjacent normal liver tissue. CDR3 amino acids: CTSSLPIEQFF. DNA for the CDR3: TGTACCAGCAGCCTTCCGATAGAGCAATTCTTC.